Each of the 8 T cell receptor beta chains below was sequenced from the same sample in a study of regulatory T cells in long-lasting Graves disease. Time point here: newly diagnosed GD, antithyroid drugs for less than 3 months. Isolated PBMC RNA provided the starting material for the TCR library. Construction of TCR beta libraries relied on iRepertoire HTBI primers and on Arm-PCR targeting CDR3 regions. TCRdb processed the multiplex PCR reads anew with MiXCR; each CDR3 protein has one entry. The sample has fewer than 400,000 distinct CDR3 sequences; 15% to 20% are singletons. The specimen was peripheral blood mononuclear cells (PBMCs), collected at new diagnosis, from a patient treated with antithyroid drugs. These receptors all come from a female donor with Graves disease.

The genes are TRBV19 and TRBJ1-1, with D tentatively TRBD1 (5 bases). V was pared by 8 bases and J by 0 bases, with 10 bases between. Per germline, CDR1 LNHDA and CDR2 SQIVND (reference sequence). The CDR3 totals 13 residues. The CDR3 DNA is TGTGCCAGTTGGGGACCGATGAACACTGAAGCTTTCTTT. Translated, it gives CASWGPMNTEAFF. The whole variable domain, filled in from reference TRBV19 and TRBJ1-1, reads DGGITQSPKYLFRKEGQNVTLSCEQNLNHDAMYWYRQDPGQGLRLIYYSQIVNDFQKGDIAEGYSVSREKKESFPLTVTSAQKNPTAFYLCASWGPMNTEAFFGQGTRLTVV.

The chain carries TRBV20-1 and TRBJ2-1; TRBD2 agrees at 8 bases. The V and J ends lost 2 bases and 6 bases, in that order; junction bases with no gene match: 6. The CDR3 has 14 amino acids. Germline-derived CDR1 and CDR2 are DFQATT and SNEGSKA (reference sequence). The CDR3: CSARLAGLLNEQFF. CDR3 bases: TGCAGTGCTAGATTAGCGGGACTTCTCAATGAGCAGTTCTTC.

V and J are TRBV7-6 and TRBJ2-5; TRBD2 aligns across 15 bases. With V trimmed by 0 bases and J by 6 bases, 8 bases remained unmatched. The CDR3 extends over 18 amino acids. Germline CDR1 and CDR2: SGHVS and FNYEAQ. The CDR3 region has the DNA TGTGCCAGCAGCTTAGCCGCCGGACTAGCGGGAGGGCCGAAGACCCAGTACTTC. Encoded protein: CASSLAAGLAGGPKTQYF. The full variable domain, in which reference TRBV7-6 and TRBJ2-5 provide the parts outside the CDR3, is GAGVSQSPRYKVTKRGQDVALRCDPISGHVSLYWYRQALGQGPEFLTYFNYEAQQDKSGLPNDRFSAERPEGSISTLTIQRTEQRDSAMYRCASSLAAGLAGGPKTQYFGPGTRLLVL.

This clonotype was seen ten or more times. The chain uses TRBV19 and TRBJ2-3; D remains ambiguous. This CDR3 comprises 13 residues. Trimming pared 7 bases from V and 5 bases from J, leaving 13 bases between. Per germline, CDR1 LNHDA and CDR2 SQIVND (reference sequence). CDR3: CASTTEPQDTQYF. In DNA form, the CDR3 reads TGTGCCAGTACGACCGAACCCCAAGATACGCAGTATTTT.

This clonotype was observed at least ten times. V gene TRBV20-1 combines with J gene TRBJ1-3; D gene uncertain. This CDR3 is built from 15 residues. Trimming removed 0 bases from V and 1 base from J, with 10 bases in between. Germline values: CDR1 DFQATT, CDR2 SNEGSKA (reference sequence). The CDR3, as DNA: TGCAGTGCTAGAGATCTGGTTCATTCTGGAAACACCATATATTTT. Protein product: CSARDLVHSGNTIYF.

The table lists this clonotype with a few counts. The chain employs TRBV29-1 and TRBJ2-3; 10 nucleotides agree with TRBD2. CDR1 and CDR2 (germline): SQVTM, ANQGSEA. The CDR3 totals 15 residues. V trimming: 4 bases; J trimming: 4 bases; junction bases outside the gene matches: 8. The CDR3 DNA reads TGCAGCGTTGTTCGGGCTAGCGGGAGCGCAGATACGCAGTATTTT. It translates to CSVVRASGSADTQYF.

This clonotype was counted between two and nine times. The V gene is TRBV5-1, the J gene TRBJ2-3; 7 bases match TRBD1. The junction had 9 bases not matched to a gene; V was cut back by 4 bases and J by 1 base. The V gene's germline CDR1 is SGHRS and CDR2 YFSETQ. The CDR3 contains 16 residues. CDR3 coding DNA: TGCGCCAGCAGCCTACGACTCCAGGGGGGCACAGATACGCAGTATTTT. Encoded protein: CASSLRLQGGTDTQYF.

This clonotype turned up a few times. The chain joins TRBV5-1 to TRBJ2-1; TRBD2 agrees at 10 bases. The CDR3 has 16 residues. V lost 4 bases, J lost 0 bases, and 4 bases stayed unmatched. CDR1 is SGHRS, CDR2 YFSETQ, per germline. The CDR3 reads CASSTSGTSSYNEQFF. CDR3 nucleotides: TGCGCCAGCAGCACTAGCGGGACAAGCTCCTACAATGAGCAGTTCTTC.